Listed here are 3 T cell receptor beta chains from one sample, sequenced in a study of shared clonotypes between healthy human individuals. The data were produced by immunoSEQ multiplex PCR, yet TCRdb's version contains in-frame clones alone and is incomplete. The sample consists of 2 million to 2.5 million clones, approximately 95% of them appearing once. Sequencing was performed on naive CD4+ T cells sorted from blood. Sample subset: CD45RA+ positively selected. The source of these receptors is a man aged 18 to 29 in good health.

The V call is TRBV28, the J call TRBJ1-2, with D unresolved. The CDR3 loop spans 12 amino acids. Trimming shortened V by 3 bases and J by 6 bases, and 8 bases separated the two germline ends. Germline CDR1 MDHEN, CDR2 SYDVKM. CDR3 amino acids: CASSFMQNGYTF. CDR3 nucleotide sequence: TGTGCCAGCAGTTTTATGCAGAATGGCTACACCTTC.

This clone was seen only once. The genes are TRBV7-8 and TRBJ1-5, with D possibly matching TRBD1 (5 bases). Germline V gene lookup returns CDR1 SGHVS and CDR2 FQNEAQ. With 1 base removed from V and 3 bases from J, the gap between germline ends came to 16 bases. The CDR3 sequence is 17 residues long. CDR3 protein: CASSLGERLQVNQPQHF. For the CDR3, the DNA is TGTGCCAGCAGCTTAGGAGAAAGGTTACAGGTCAATCAGCCCCAGCATTTT.

V usage is TRBV2 and J usage is TRBJ1-6; weak D call: TRBD1 (6 bases). The V and J ends lost 3 bases and 8 bases respectively, with 11 bases between them. The germline V gene encodes CDR1 SNHLY and CDR2 FYNNEI. The CDR3 spans 14 residues. The CDR3 here is CASSEQGYYSPLHF. Written as DNA, the CDR3 is TGTGCCAGCAGTGAGCAGGGGTACTATTCACCCCTCCACTTT.